A single sample gave rise to the 3 T cell receptor beta chains below, sequenced in a study of T-cell memory formation after mild COVID-19. MiXCR, run by TCRdb on the 5' RACE reads, gives a single entry per CDR3 protein. This sample has over 40,000 distinct CDR3 sequences, with roughly 12% found just once. Input material: PBMCs or a T cell subset sorted from them (not recorded which). The receptor source for this set is a man in his late teens or twenties who had mild COVID-19 (a few samples of this study predate the infection). Cell type and time point are not known.

This clonotype has ten or more counts. The chain couples TRBV4-1 to TRBJ1-2, with D possibly TRBD1 on 6 matching bases. Germline CDR1 is MGHRA and CDR2 is YSYEKL. CDR3 length: 17 residues. Trimming shortened V by 4 bases and J by 0 bases, and 18 bases separated the two germline ends. The CDR3 protein is CASSLIGGRGTNYGYTF. In DNA, the CDR3 is TGCGCCAGCAGCCTTATCGGGGGCAGGGGAACTAACTATGGCTACACCTTC.

This chain connects TRBV7-2 to TRBJ1-2; 9 bases agree with TRBD1. Germline CDR1 SGHTA, CDR2 FQGNSA. The J segment lost 7 bases and the V segment lost 5 bases, leaving 11 bases of the junction unmatched. CDR3 length: 15 amino acids. The CDR3 is CASSITGTGSSGYTF. CDR3 nucleotide sequence: TGTGCCAGCAGCATAACCGGGACAGGGTCAAGTGGCTACACCTTC. Full variable domain (missing parts from reference TRBV7-2 and TRBJ1-2): GAGVSQSPSNKVTEKGKDVELRCDPISGHTALYWYRQSLGQGLEFLIYFQGNSAPDKSGLPSDRFSAERTGGSVSTLTIQRTQQEDSAVYLCASSITGTGSSGYTFGSGTRLTVV.

This clonotype was seen a few times. The chain joins TRBV6-5 to TRBJ2-4, with a weak D call TRBD2 (6 bases). The CDR3 extends over 16 amino acids. CDR1 and CDR2 (germline): MNHEY, SVGAGI. Trimming took off 0 bases at V and 2 bases at J, with 11 bases between the two ends. In nucleotides, the CDR3 is TGTGCCAGCAGTTACTCGGCGGGGTTTACCAAAAACATTCAGTACTTC. Protein sequence: CASSYSAGFTKNIQYF.